The following is a TCR beta chain sequence with its context. The data belong to a study of blood T cell repertoires in COVID-19. Clones were read by immunoSEQ multiplex PCR, and TCRdb kept only the in-frame ones, dropping some. The data show around 130,000 clones, about 89% seen once. Sample: peripheral blood. The source is a man between 50 and 59 years old with active or convalescent COVID-19.

The CDR3 region has the DNA TGTGCCAGCAGCGCCGGGACAGGGCGTGTTAATGAAAAACTGTTTTTT. The encoded protein is CASSAGTGRVNEKLFF. The chain carries TRBV5-6 and TRBJ1-4, with TRBD1 identical over 9 bases. There are 16 residues in the CDR3. Germline loops: CDR1 SGHDT, CDR2 YYEEEE. J was trimmed by 4 bases and V by 4 bases; bases with no gene match: 8.